What follows are 27 T cell receptor beta chains derived from one specimen sequenced in a study of cytomegalovirus exposure and HLA in healthy donors. With 60 Vbeta and 13 Jbeta primers, the PCR was carried out. Only in-frame clones appear in the TCRdb table, and some are missing; sequencing was by immunoSEQ multiplex PCR. The sample has 130,000 or so clones, over 60% seen once. The sequencing input was PBMCs. These receptors originate from a male donor in good health and CMV-seropositive.

V usage is TRBV7-9 and J usage is TRBJ2-7; 7 nucleotides line up with TRBD1. Losses at the gene ends were 4 bases for V and 3 bases for J; bases not matched to a gene: 12. Germline values: CDR1 SEHNR, CDR2 FQNEAQ (reference sequence). The CDR3 loop spans 16 amino acids. For the CDR3, the DNA is TGTGCCAGCAGCTCAAAGAGGGGGCTGGGCTACTACGAGCAGTACTTC. It yields the protein CASSSKRGLGYYEQYF. Variable domain in full (rest from reference TRBV7-9 and TRBJ2-7): DTGVSQNPRHKITKRGQNVTFRCDPISEHNRLYWYRQTLGQGPEFLTYFQNEAQLEKSRLLSDRFSAERPKGSFSTLEIQRTEQGDSAMYLCASSSKRGLGYYEQYFGPGTRLTVT.

The rearrangement uses TRBV21-1 and TRBJ2-3; the D call of TRBD2 is as the table states it, not checked on the DNA. TRBV21-1 is tagged as a pseudogene. CDR3 size: 16 residues. CDR3 loop: CASSKFETSITDTQYF. The DNA for the CDR3 is TGTGCCAGCAGCAAATTCGAGACTAGCATCACAGATACGCAGTATTTT.

This clone appeared once. V gene TRBV10-3 combines with J gene TRBJ1-4; maybe TRBD1 (6 bases). The CDR3 is 13 residues long. Germline V gives CDR1 ENHRY, CDR2 SYGVKD. The V end lost 6 bases, the J end lost 8 bases, and 13 bases lay between the germline ends. The CDR3 DNA reads TGTGCCATCAGAGAGAACAGGGAAGAAAAACTGTTTTTT. Translated: CAIRENREEKLFF.

The J gene is TRBJ1-4, the V gene TRBV6-6; weak D call: TRBD1 (5 bases). The CDR3 length is 15 residues. The V gene's germline CDR1 is MNHNY and CDR2 SVGAGI (reference sequence). V lost 3 bases, J lost 7 bases, and 15 bases lay in between. CDR3 sequence: CASSYRGSIREKLFF. The DNA for the CDR3 is TGTGCCAGCAGTTATAGGGGTTCTATACGTGAAAAACTGTTTTTT.

The gene calls are TRBV6-6 and TRBJ2-7; D not resolved. V lost 0 bases, J lost 3 bases, and 6 bases lay in between. The CDR3 has 13 residues. CDR1 MNHNY and CDR2 SVGAGI come from the germline V gene (reference sequence). The CDR3 nucleotides are TGTGCCAGCAGTTACTCGAGCCTCTACGAGCAGTACTTC. Residues: CASSYSSLYEQYF.

This chain uses TRBV29-1 with TRBJ2-7; 9 bases match TRBD1. With V trimmed by 1 base and J by 5 bases, 3 bases remained unmatched. Germline CDR1 reads SQVTM; CDR2 reads ANQGSEA. The CDR3 runs 13 residues. CDR3: CSVEGTGGDEQYF. In DNA form, the CDR3 reads TGCAGCGTTGAAGGTACAGGGGGCGACGAGCAGTACTTC.

The chain joins TRBV6-5 to TRBJ2-1, with no clear D. The CDR3 runs to 15 residues. V was pared by 0 bases and J by 6 bases, with 12 bases between. Germline assignment: CDR1 MNHEY and CDR2 SVGAGI. CDR3: CASSYSFGPVNEQFF. The CDR3 nucleotides read TGTGCCAGCAGTTACTCATTCGGTCCCGTCAATGAGCAGTTCTTC.

The CDR3 loop is CASSYGDRADGYTF. CDR3 DNA: TGTGCCAGCAGCTATGGGGACAGGGCGGACGGCTACACCTTC. The V gene is TRBV5-6, the J gene TRBJ1-2, with 9 bases that match TRBD1. Germline V gene sequence: CDR1 SGHDT, CDR2 YYEEEE. V was pared by 3 bases and J by 8 bases, with 8 bases of the junction left unmatched. This CDR3 is 14 amino acids long.

This clone was seen only a few times. The gene calls are TRBV27 and TRBJ2-1, with 9 nucleotides matching TRBD2. Per germline, CDR1 MNHEY and CDR2 SMNVEV (reference sequence). The trim removed 5 bases at V and 6 bases at J, leaving 14 bases unmatched. This CDR3 is built from 17 residues. CDR3 amino acids: CASSLPPRGGAVNEQFF. In DNA, the CDR3 is TGTGCCAGCAGTCTACCCCCCCGCGGGGGGGCAGTCAATGAGCAGTTCTTC.

Details on this clone: A junction end diverges from the germline sequence, so it may reflect a read error. V usage is TRBV7-9 and J usage is TRBJ1-2; tentatively, D is TRBD1 (5 bases). Looked up from germline, CDR1 is SEHNR and CDR2 is FQNEAQ (reference sequence). The CDR3 loop spans 13 amino acids. CDR3 residues: CSSNLLTVHGYTF. The CDR3 DNA sequence: TGTTCCAGCAATCTCCTGACAGTCCATGGCTACACCTTC.

The chain carries TRBV27 and TRBJ1-1, with TRBD1 matching 7 bases. This CDR3 has 15 amino acids. The germline V gene encodes CDR1 MNHEY and CDR2 SMNVEV (reference sequence). Trimming cost V 3 bases and J 0 bases; bases outside gene matches: 4. In DNA, the CDR3 is TGTGCCAGCAGTTTCGGACAGGCAATGAACACTGAAGCTTTCTTT. Amino acids: CASSFGQAMNTEAFF.

This rearrangement joins TRBV15 to TRBJ2-3; no clear D. Germline values: CDR1 LNHNV, CDR2 YYDKDF (reference sequence). V was shortened by 1 base and J by 7 bases, with 6 bases between the two germline ends. The CDR3 is 12 residues long. The CDR3 DNA reads as TGTGCCACCAGCAGAGTTCTTAATACGCAGTATTTT. Amino acids: CATSRVLNTQYF. Full variable domain (missing parts from reference TRBV15 and TRBJ2-3): DAMVIQNPRYQVTQFGKPVTLSCSQTLNHNVMYWYQQKSSQAPKLLFHYYDKDFNNEADTPDNFQSRRPNTSFCFLDIRSPGLGDTAMYLCATSRVLNTQYFGPGTRLTVL.

This clone was counted once. CDR3 loop: CASSLDSQTLHF. The CDR3 nucleotides are TGTGCCAGCAGCTTAGACAGTCAAACCCTCCACTTT. This sequence joins TRBV11-2 and TRBJ1-6, with D hard to call. The CDR3 extends over 12 amino acids. CDR1 and CDR2 (germline): SGHAT, FQNNGV. Trimming left V 0 bases short and J 14 bases short, with 8 bases between.

This chain connects TRBV27 to TRBJ2-5, with 10 bases identical to TRBD2. Matching the DNA end better, TRBJ2-7 makes the J call doubtful. CDR1 is MNHEY, CDR2 SMNVEV, per germline (reference sequence). CDR3 size: 15 residues. CDR3 coding DNA: TGTGCCAGCAGTTCAACTAGCGGGGAGACTTACGAGCAGTACTTC. It yields the protein CASSSTSGETYEQYF.

The CDR3 DNA sequence: TGTGCCAGCATGGCTAGCGGACTCTACGAGCAGTACTTC. This translates into CASMASGLYEQYF. The rearrangement uses TRBV27 and TRBJ2-5; 7 nucleotides line up with TRBD2. The DNA matches TRBJ2-7 better at its end, which makes the J call doubtful. The CDR3 has 13 amino acids. Germline CDR1 and CDR2: MNHEY and SMNVEV (reference sequence).

J is TRBJ2-7 and V is TRBV19; 10 bases are a match to TRBD2. Per the germline V gene, CDR1 is LNHDA and CDR2 is SQIVND (reference sequence). Unmatched junction bases numbered 5, after V lost 3 bases and J lost 3 bases. The CDR3 loop spans 15 amino acids. The CDR3 DNA follows: TGTGCCAGTAGTATTGATCTAGCGGGAGTCTACGAGCAGTACTTC. It specifies CASSIDLAGVYEQYF. Based on the CDR3 plus reference TRBV19 and TRBJ2-7, the full variable domain is DGGITQSPKYLFRKEGQNVTLSCEQNLNHDAMYWYRQDPGQGLRLIYYSQIVNDFQKGDIAEGYSVSREKKESFPLTVTSAQKNPTAFYLCASSIDLAGVYEQYFGPGTRLTVT.

The rearrangement links TRBV28 to TRBJ2-3; the D is unclear. Trimming took 2 bases from V and 5 from J, leaving 5 bases between them. CDR3 length equals 12 residues. Germline CDR1 MDHEN, CDR2 SYDVKM. This CDR3 reads CASSLLRDTQYF. The CDR3 coding sequence is TGTGCCAGCAGTTTACTTAGAGATACGCAGTATTTT.

The chain links TRBV28 to TRBJ2-2; a possible D gene is TRBD2 (7 bases). V shed 2 bases and J shed 7 bases, with 14 bases lying between them. The CDR3 is 15 amino acids. In germline, CDR1 is MDHEN, CDR2 SYDVKM. This CDR3 is CASSLGGAQHGELFF. In nucleotides, the CDR3 is TGTGCCAGCAGTTTAGGGGGGGCGCAGCACGGGGAGCTGTTTTTT.

The chain has TRBV28 and TRBJ2-7; TRBD1 matches 7 bases. With 3 bases clipped from V and 7 bases from J, the junction kept 12 bases outside the gene matches. This CDR3 is 15 amino acids long. Germline CDR1 reads MDHEN; CDR2 reads SYDVKM. CDR3 coding DNA: TGTGCCAGCAGTTTTAGGGACAGCCTGGTAGGAGAGCAGTACTTC. Translation: CASSFRDSLVGEQYF.

This clone was seen a few times. This chain connects TRBV2 to TRBJ2-3; weak D call: TRBD2 (5 bases). Germline assignment: CDR1 SNHLY and CDR2 FYNNEI. Trimming shortened V by 8 bases and J by 5 bases, and 8 bases separated the two germline ends. There are 11 residues in the CDR3. The CDR3 region has the DNA TGTGCCAGCGGAGGTCGAGATACGCAGTATTTT. It codes for CASGGRDTQYF.

A few counts support this clone. The CDR3 bases are TGTGCCTGGAGCACAGGGGGCGGGGGCTACACCTTC. It yields the protein CAWSTGGGGYTF. This chain connects TRBV30 to TRBJ1-2, with 9 bases lining up with TRBD1. The CDR3 is 12 residues long. J was trimmed by 8 bases and V by 3 bases; bases with no gene match: 4. CDR1 is GTSNPN, CDR2 SVGIG, per germline (reference sequence).

V and J are TRBV5-4 and TRBJ2-3; TRBD2 might be the D (5 bases). The CDR3 has 15 amino acids. The V gene lost 4 bases and the J gene lost 4 bases, with 16 bases spanning the gap. Germline CDR1 SGHNT, CDR2 YYREEE (reference sequence). CDR3 sequence: CASSPPGNLPDTQYF. CDR3 nucleotide sequence: TGTGCCAGCAGCCCCCCCGGGAACCTACCAGATACGCAGTATTTT.

The rearrangement joins TRBV7-6 to TRBJ2-3, with D tentatively TRBD1 (5 bases). CDR1 and CDR2 (germline): SGHVS, FNYEAQ. This CDR3 is built from 16 residues. Trimming cost V 5 bases and J 3 bases, with 18 bases left between them. The CDR3 DNA reads TGTGCCAGCAGCCCCAGGTGGCAGGGCCCGACAGATACGCAGTATTTT. The encoded protein is CASSPRWQGPTDTQYF. The full variable domain, completed using reference TRBV7-6 and TRBJ2-3, is GAGVSQSPRYKVTKRGQDVALRCDPISGHVSLYWYRQALGQGPEFLTYFNYEAQQDKSGLPNDRFSAERPEGSISTLTIQRTEQRDSAMYRCASSPRWQGPTDTQYFGPGTRLTVL.

The chain recombines TRBV7-8 with TRBJ1-5, with D maybe TRBD1 (6 bases). The CDR3 runs 16 residues. The V gene lost 5 bases and the J gene lost 3 bases, with 17 bases spanning the gap. Germline V lookup: CDR1 SGHVS, CDR2 FQNEAQ. The CDR3 DNA sequence: TGTGCCAGCAGCGCTATACAGGGCGGTATCAATCAGCCCCAGCATTTT. It yields the protein CASSAIQGGINQPQHF.

The V gene is TRBV29-1, the J gene TRBJ1-2, with 9 bases that match TRBD1. The CDR3 covers 12 residues. Germline trimming cut 8 bases from V and 4 bases from J; bases unmatched to any gene: 5. CDR1 is SQVTM, CDR2 ANQGSEA, per germline. CDR3 sequence reads: CSTRTGAYGYTF. CDR3 in DNA: TGCAGCACCCGGACAGGGGCCTATGGCTACACCTTC.

This sequence joins TRBV28 and TRBJ1-2, with D possibly matching TRBD1 (6 bases). The CDR3 contains 14 residues. CDR1 and CDR2 from the germline V gene are MDHEN and SYDVKM. Trimming cost V 2 bases and J 2 bases, with 9 bases left between them. The CDR3 loop is CASSLPQGNYGYTF. As DNA, the CDR3 is TGTGCCAGCAGTTTACCGCAGGGGAACTATGGCTACACCTTC.

The V call is TRBV15, the J call TRBJ1-6; D gene ambiguous. The CDR3 has 20 amino acids. The germline V gene has CDR1 LNHNV and CDR2 YYDKDF (reference sequence). V was pared by 5 bases and J by 0 bases, with 23 bases between. Here the CDR3 reads CATSLYPRGTGSSYNSPLHF. The CDR3 bases are TGTGCCACCAGCCTCTACCCTCGGGGTACGGGAAGCTCCTATAATTCACCCCTCCACTTT.